Following are 6 T cell receptor beta chains from one sample sequenced in a study of early T cells in non-severe SARS-CoV-2 infection. TCRdb reanalysed the 5' RACE reads using MiXCR and keeps one entry per CDR3 protein. The table includes 57,000 or so distinct CDR3 sequences, more than 10% detected once. The source was whole blood, collected at baseline. The receptors derive from an adult who was a healthcare worker with PCR-confirmed SARS-CoV-2 infection or an uninfected control (not recorded which). The donor label of this sample is uncertain.

This clonotype was seen only a few times. The V and J genes are TRBV19 and TRBJ2-2; 11 bases line up with TRBD1. CDR3 length: 17 residues. Germline V gives CDR1 LNHDA, CDR2 SQIVND (reference sequence). V was pared by 5 bases and J by 0 bases, with 5 bases of the junction left unmatched. Written as DNA, the CDR3 is TGTGCCAGTAGTCTGCCGGGACAGGGGGCGAACACCGGGGAGCTGTTTTTT. Residues: CASSLPGQGANTGELFF.

This clonotype was seen more than once but under ten times. The chain uses TRBV7-2 and TRBJ1-6; a weak D match, TRBD1 (6 bases). CDR3 size: 12 residues. Germline CDR1 is SGHTA and CDR2 is FQGNSA. Trimming shortened V by 1 base and J by 14 bases, and 9 bases separated the two germline ends. DNA for the CDR3: TGTGCCAGCAGCTTAGAAGGGGACACCCTCCACTTT. Its translation is CASSLEGDTLHF.

The chain is built from TRBV12-3 or TRBV12-4 and TRBJ1-1, with 9 bases that match TRBD1. This CDR3 region has 13 residues. Losses at the gene ends were 1 base for V and 6 bases for J; bases not matched to a gene: 0. The DNA for the CDR3 is TGTGCCAGCAGTTTAGGGACAGGGGCTGAAGCTTTCTTT. Its protein product is CASSLGTGAEAFF.

CDR3 residues: CASSVRTDTEQFF. The CDR3 nucleotides read TGTGCCAGCAGCGTCCGGACAGATACTGAGCAGTTCTTC. The gene calls are TRBV9 and TRBJ2-1; perhaps TRBD1 as D (6 bases). The CDR3 runs 13 residues. Trimming left V 2 bases short and J 9 bases short, with 12 bases between. Per the germline V gene, CDR1 is SGDLS and CDR2 is YYNGEE.

This clonotype was seen at least ten times. The rearrangement links TRBV2 to TRBJ2-7; D not resolved. Looked up from germline, CDR1 is SNHLY and CDR2 is FYNNEI. This CDR3 is 13 amino acids long. The CDR3 loop is CASTPGSSNEQYV. The CDR3 bases are TGTGCCAGCACCCCGGGTTCCTCCAACGAGCAGTACGTC.

This rearrangement joins TRBV7-8 to TRBJ2-1; 8 bases agree with TRBD2. The ends lost 5 bases at V and 5 bases at J; junction bases unmatched: 11. The CDR3 is made up of 16 amino acids. The V gene's germline CDR1 is SGHVS and CDR2 FQNEAQ. In DNA form, the CDR3 reads TGTGCCAGCAGCCGGGAGGGGGTAACCGTACACAATGAGCAGTTCTTC. Translation: CASSREGVTVHNEQFF. Filled out from reference TRBV7-8 and TRBJ2-1, the complete variable domain reads GAGVSQSPRYKVAKRGQDVALRCDPISGHVSLFWYQQALGQGPEFLTYFQNEAQLDKSGLPSDRFFAERPEGSVSTLKIQRTQQEDSAVYLCASSREGVTVHNEQFFGPGTRLTVL.